These 25 T cell receptor beta chains came from one sample sequenced in a study of PD-L1 blockade in urothelial cancer. Method: immunoSEQ multiplex PCR; TCRdb's copy keeps in-frame clones and lacks some. The sample has about 41,000 clones; more than 75% are singletons. Time point of the sample: peripheral blood 6 weeks after treatment start. The sample was PBMCs, taken around atezolizumab (anti-PD-L1) treatment. The receptors shown here come from a man aged 65-85 years with urothelial cancer.

The rearrangement links TRBV7-2 to TRBJ2-1; 8 bases are shared with TRBD2. Looked up from germline, CDR1 is SGHTA and CDR2 is FQGNSA. The CDR3 length is 14 residues. Unmatched junction bases numbered 8, after V lost 6 bases and J lost 7 bases. The DNA of the CDR3 is TGTGCCAGCAGTGGGGAGCGGGAGTATAATGAGCAGTTCTTC. Encoded protein: CASSGEREYNEQFF.

The genes are TRBV19 and TRBJ2-3; 9 bases align to TRBD1. Germline-derived CDR1 and CDR2 are LNHDA and SQIVND (reference sequence). The V and J ends lost 6 bases and 3 bases, in that order; junction bases with no gene match: 1. The CDR3 runs to 13 residues. The CDR3 DNA sequence: TGTGCCAGTAGGGGACAGGGTACAGATACGCAGTATTTT. This codes for CASRGQGTDTQYF.

The chain links TRBV11-1 to TRBJ2-7, with TRBD2 matching over 7 bases. V trimming: 4 bases; J trimming: 6 bases; junction bases outside the gene matches: 6. CDR1 and CDR2 from the germline V gene are SGHAT and FQDESV (reference sequence). The CDR3 runs to 13 residues. The DNA for the CDR3 is TGTGCCAGCAGCTCAGGAACTAGCGTCGAGCAGTACTTC. Residues: CASSSGTSVEQYF. Filled out from reference TRBV11-1 and TRBJ2-7, the complete variable domain reads EAEVAQSPRYKITEKSQAVAFWCDPISGHATLYWYRQILGQGPELLVQFQDESVVDDSQLPKDRFSAERLKGVDSTLKIQPAELGDSAMYLCASSSGTSVEQYFGPGTRLTVT.

The V gene is TRBV28, the J gene TRBJ2-1; D possibly corresponds to TRBD1 (6 bases). V was shortened by 7 bases and J by 5 bases, with 15 bases between the two germline ends. The CDR3 covers 14 residues. Germline V lookup: CDR1 MDHEN, CDR2 SYDVKM. CDR3 region: CASKRSGVDNEQFF. CDR3 coding DNA: TGTGCCAGCAAGAGGTCAGGGGTGGACAATGAGCAGTTCTTC.

The chain recombines TRBV4-1 with TRBJ2-7; a possible D gene is TRBD1 (6 bases). The CDR3 spans 15 residues. Per the germline V gene, CDR1 is MGHRA and CDR2 is YSYEKL. V was trimmed by 3 bases and J by 6 bases, leaving 18 bases between them. The DNA for the CDR3 is TGCGCCAGCAGCCACATAAGTACAGGGAAGGGCGAGCAGTACTTC. Translated, it gives CASSHISTGKGEQYF.

The chain joins TRBV6-1 to TRBJ1-2; tentative D call: TRBD1 (6 bases). Trimming removed 2 bases from V and 7 bases from J, with 20 bases in between. The CDR3 has 16 residues. Germline values: CDR1 MNHNS, CDR2 SASEGT. CDR3: CASSESAGAELSGYTF. The CDR3 DNA is TGTGCCAGCAGTGAATCGGCGGGGGCAGAATTAAGTGGCTACACCTTC.

In nucleotides, the CDR3 is TGTGCCAGCAGCGCAAGGGGGACGTCTAACTATGGCTACACCTTC. Its protein product is CASSARGTSNYGYTF. The gene calls are TRBV5-6 and TRBJ1-2; D might be TRBD1 (6 bases). This CDR3 contains 15 residues. V was shortened by 4 bases and J by 0 bases, with 13 bases between the two germline ends. Germline V gene data show CDR1 as SGHDT and CDR2 as YYEEEE.

The chain links TRBV4-2 to TRBJ2-3; 8 bases line up with TRBD2. The CDR3 runs 16 residues. Looked up from germline, CDR1 is LGHNA and CDR2 is YNFKEQ. V lost 0 bases to trimming and J lost 4 bases; unmatched junction nucleotides: 6. The CDR3 nucleotides are TGTGCCAGCAGCCAAGATGGATCGGGAGGGTCAGATACGCAGTATTTT. Protein product: CASSQDGSGGSDTQYF.

The rearrangement links TRBV4-1 to TRBJ2-2; TRBD1 matches at 9 bases. The CDR3 has 17 residues. J was trimmed by 5 bases and V by 2 bases; bases with no gene match: 9. Germline V CDR1 and CDR2: MGHRA, YSYEKL. The CDR3 sequence: CASSQLPGQGKTGELFF. Here the CDR3 DNA reads TGCGCCAGCAGCCAACTACCGGGACAGGGTAAAACCGGGGAGCTGTTTTTT.

This chain joins TRBV15 and TRBJ2-3; no clear D gene. Trimming took off 4 bases at V and 3 bases at J, with 11 bases between the two ends. The germline V gene has CDR1 LNHNV and CDR2 YYDKDF (reference sequence). The CDR3 is 14 amino acids. DNA of the CDR3: TGTGCCACCAGCACCCCTCTAGTAACAGATACGCAGTATTTT. Its protein is CATSTPLVTDTQYF.

A word on this clone: This sample also contains other DNA sequences that code for the same CDR3. The V call is TRBV29-1, the J call TRBJ2-2, with 10 bases lining up with TRBD2. With 2 bases clipped from V and 6 bases from J, the junction kept 3 bases outside the gene matches. Germline-derived CDR1 and CDR2 are SQVTM and ANQGSEA. This CDR3 is built from 14 residues. The CDR3 region is CSVETAGGSGELFF. As DNA, the CDR3 is TGCAGCGTTGAAACAGCGGGAGGGTCCGGGGAGCTGTTTTTT.

This chain connects TRBV2 to TRBJ1-2; no firm D call. Trimming removed 4 bases at V and 7 bases at J, with 19 bases between. Germline lookup yields CDR1 SNHLY and CDR2 FYNNEI. The CDR3 runs to 15 residues. CDR3 nucleotides: TGTGCCAGCAGTGGGGAGGAGGGCCTTGGGTCTGGCTACACCTTC. It encodes CASSGEEGLGSGYTF.

V and J are TRBV10-3 and TRBJ2-1; D possibly corresponds to TRBD2 (5 bases). Deletions cut 8 bases from V and 4 bases from J, with 24 bases between. Germline V lookup: CDR1 ENHRY, CDR2 SYGVKD. The CDR3 is 17 residues long. The CDR3 bases are TGTGCCATCGGATCCCCCGAGGGTAGGGATAGTTACAATGAGCAGTTCTTC. It codes for CAIGSPEGRDSYNEQFF.

This chain connects TRBV19 to TRBJ1-1, with D hard to call. CDR1 and CDR2 from the germline V gene are LNHDA and SQIVND (reference sequence). The ends were cut back, 6 bases at V and 6 bases at J, with 23 bases in the middle. The CDR3 sequence is 16 residues long. In nucleotides, the CDR3 is TGTGCCAGTAGGATGCAAAGTATGGGAGGTGTCGCTGAAGCTTTCTTT. This encodes CASRMQSMGGVAEAFF.

This clone was seen a single time. This chain joins TRBV2 and TRBJ1-4; D is unclear. The CDR3 extends over 12 amino acids. CDR1 and CDR2 from the germline V gene are SNHLY and FYNNEI. V gave up 11 bases and J gave up 4 bases, with 11 bases separating them. CDR3 nucleotide sequence: TGTGCCGGAAGACTACTTAATGAAAAACTGTTTTTT. This gives the protein CAGRLLNEKLFF.

Only one count was recorded for this clone. The CDR3 reads CASSPSSGMGSDTQYF. The CDR3 nucleotides read TGTGCCAGCAGCCCTTCTAGCGGGATGGGATCAGATACGCAGTATTTT. The chain has TRBV5-4 and TRBJ2-3; 9 bases agree with TRBD2. Germline CDR1 SGHNT, CDR2 YYREEE (reference sequence). This CDR3 comprises 16 residues. With 4 bases clipped from V and 4 bases from J, the junction kept 10 bases outside the gene matches. Based on the CDR3 plus reference TRBV5-4 and TRBJ2-3, the full variable domain is ETGVTQSPTHLIKTRGQQVTLRCSSQSGHNTVSWYQQALGQGPQFIFQYYREEENGRGNFPPRFSGLQFPNYSSELNVNALELDDSALYLCASSPSSGMGSDTQYFGPGTRLTVL.

The chain combines TRBV2 with TRBJ2-7; 10 bases line up with TRBD1. The trim removed 6 bases at V and 3 bases at J, leaving 5 bases unmatched. Germline assignment: CDR1 SNHLY and CDR2 FYNNEI. The CDR3 totals 14 residues. In DNA, the CDR3 is TGTGCCAGCAGGGTCGGGACAGGGGACTACGAGCAGTACTTC. Amino acid sequence: CASRVGTGDYEQYF.

V gene TRBV21-1 combines with J gene TRBJ2-1; TRBD1 was called by the table and not checked on the DNA. TRBV21-1 has pseudogene status. The CDR3 is made up of 16 amino acids. The CDR3, as DNA: TGTGCCAGCAGCAAAGGGGGGACAGCCGGGGACCATGAGCAGTTCTTC. Protein: CASSKGGTAGDHEQFF.

This chain uses TRBV7-9 with TRBJ1-3; D call uncertain. V was clipped by 1 base and J by 0 bases, with 10 bases between them. Germline V gene data show CDR1 as SEHNR and CDR2 as FQNEAQ (reference sequence). CDR3 length: 16 amino acids. The DNA of the CDR3 is TGTGCCAGCAGCTTAGGAGGGCTCCACTCTGGAAACACCATATATTTT. Its protein is CASSLGGLHSGNTIYF.

This clone has a single count. DNA of the CDR3: TGTGCCTGGAGTGTAATTCGGGCCGGGGAGCTGTTTTTT. It is translated as CAWSVIRAGELFF. V gene TRBV30 combines with J gene TRBJ2-2; D uncertain. V was cut by 0 bases and J by 6 bases, with 8 bases left in between. CDR3 length: 13 residues. From germline, CDR1 is GTSNPN and CDR2 SVGIG (reference sequence).

The V call is TRBV28, the J call TRBJ2-7; TRBD1 agrees at 9 bases. The CDR3 covers 15 residues. Germline CDR1 MDHEN, CDR2 SYDVKM. The J segment lost 9 bases and the V segment lost 4 bases, leaving 13 bases of the junction unmatched. The CDR3 spells CASSSLTGGFTGQYF. The CDR3 DNA follows: TGTGCCAGCAGTTCCTTGACAGGGGGTTTCACAGGGCAGTACTTC.

The rearrangement links TRBV27 to TRBJ2-3; D unclear. Germline V gene lookup returns CDR1 MNHEY and CDR2 SMNVEV (reference sequence). V lost 1 base and J 0 bases, leaving 8 bases between the germline ends. The CDR3 has 15 amino acids. The CDR3 loop is CASSLYYLSTDTQYF. The CDR3 DNA reads as TGTGCCAGCAGTTTATACTACCTTAGCACAGATACGCAGTATTTT.

The gene calls are TRBV5-5 and TRBJ1-2; D perhaps matches TRBD1 (5 bases). The CDR3 length is 15 residues. CDR1 SGHKS and CDR2 YYEKEE come from the germline V gene (reference sequence). Trimming took 6 bases from V and 2 from J, leaving 17 bases between them. The CDR3 reads CASISDGGGNYGYTF. CDR3 in DNA: TGTGCCAGCATTTCGGACGGTGGGGGGAACTATGGCTACACCTTC.

The table lists this clone with a count of one. The chain uses TRBV28 and TRBJ1-5; weak D call: TRBD1 (6 bases). The CDR3 length is 16 residues. V shed 3 bases and J shed 0 bases, with 12 bases lying between them. Germline CDR1 MDHEN, CDR2 SYDVKM. The CDR3 loop is CASSFEQGHSNQPQHF. The DNA for the CDR3 is TGTGCCAGCAGTTTCGAACAGGGACATAGCAATCAGCCCCAGCATTTT.

The chain has TRBV5-6 and TRBJ2-7, with D unresolved. The germline V gene has CDR1 SGHDT and CDR2 YYEEEE. The CDR3 consists of 14 residues. V was cut by 2 bases and J by 2 bases, with 11 bases left in between. The chain's CDR3 is CASSFGGTTYEQYF. CDR3 DNA: TGTGCCAGCAGCTTCGGCGGCACCACCTACGAGCAGTACTTC.